This T cell receptor (beta chain) was sequenced in a study of cytomegalovirus exposure and HLA in healthy donors. There are 13 residues in the CDR3. The V gene's germline CDR1 is MNHEY and CDR2 SVGAGI. Trimming cost V 2 bases and J 4 bases, with 8 bases left between them. Only a few counts were recorded for this clone. Its cognate antigen is unknown. Broader study findings: Common viral pathogens seemed, in a later analysis, to connect with several of the most significant clusters.

Amplification used 60 Vbeta primers and 13 Jbeta primers. The repertoire was sequenced with immunoSEQ multiplex PCR; TCRdb's copy has only in-frame clones and lacks some. Of about 160,000 clones listed, roughly 88% are singletons. Material: PBMCs. The gene calls are TRBV6-5 and TRBJ1-2; maybe TRBD1 (5 bases). The source is a woman between 18 and 29 years old in good health and CMV-seronegative. CDR3 DNA: TGTGCCAGCAGTTACGGGGCAAGCTATGGCTACACCTTC. It specifies CASSYGASYGYTF.